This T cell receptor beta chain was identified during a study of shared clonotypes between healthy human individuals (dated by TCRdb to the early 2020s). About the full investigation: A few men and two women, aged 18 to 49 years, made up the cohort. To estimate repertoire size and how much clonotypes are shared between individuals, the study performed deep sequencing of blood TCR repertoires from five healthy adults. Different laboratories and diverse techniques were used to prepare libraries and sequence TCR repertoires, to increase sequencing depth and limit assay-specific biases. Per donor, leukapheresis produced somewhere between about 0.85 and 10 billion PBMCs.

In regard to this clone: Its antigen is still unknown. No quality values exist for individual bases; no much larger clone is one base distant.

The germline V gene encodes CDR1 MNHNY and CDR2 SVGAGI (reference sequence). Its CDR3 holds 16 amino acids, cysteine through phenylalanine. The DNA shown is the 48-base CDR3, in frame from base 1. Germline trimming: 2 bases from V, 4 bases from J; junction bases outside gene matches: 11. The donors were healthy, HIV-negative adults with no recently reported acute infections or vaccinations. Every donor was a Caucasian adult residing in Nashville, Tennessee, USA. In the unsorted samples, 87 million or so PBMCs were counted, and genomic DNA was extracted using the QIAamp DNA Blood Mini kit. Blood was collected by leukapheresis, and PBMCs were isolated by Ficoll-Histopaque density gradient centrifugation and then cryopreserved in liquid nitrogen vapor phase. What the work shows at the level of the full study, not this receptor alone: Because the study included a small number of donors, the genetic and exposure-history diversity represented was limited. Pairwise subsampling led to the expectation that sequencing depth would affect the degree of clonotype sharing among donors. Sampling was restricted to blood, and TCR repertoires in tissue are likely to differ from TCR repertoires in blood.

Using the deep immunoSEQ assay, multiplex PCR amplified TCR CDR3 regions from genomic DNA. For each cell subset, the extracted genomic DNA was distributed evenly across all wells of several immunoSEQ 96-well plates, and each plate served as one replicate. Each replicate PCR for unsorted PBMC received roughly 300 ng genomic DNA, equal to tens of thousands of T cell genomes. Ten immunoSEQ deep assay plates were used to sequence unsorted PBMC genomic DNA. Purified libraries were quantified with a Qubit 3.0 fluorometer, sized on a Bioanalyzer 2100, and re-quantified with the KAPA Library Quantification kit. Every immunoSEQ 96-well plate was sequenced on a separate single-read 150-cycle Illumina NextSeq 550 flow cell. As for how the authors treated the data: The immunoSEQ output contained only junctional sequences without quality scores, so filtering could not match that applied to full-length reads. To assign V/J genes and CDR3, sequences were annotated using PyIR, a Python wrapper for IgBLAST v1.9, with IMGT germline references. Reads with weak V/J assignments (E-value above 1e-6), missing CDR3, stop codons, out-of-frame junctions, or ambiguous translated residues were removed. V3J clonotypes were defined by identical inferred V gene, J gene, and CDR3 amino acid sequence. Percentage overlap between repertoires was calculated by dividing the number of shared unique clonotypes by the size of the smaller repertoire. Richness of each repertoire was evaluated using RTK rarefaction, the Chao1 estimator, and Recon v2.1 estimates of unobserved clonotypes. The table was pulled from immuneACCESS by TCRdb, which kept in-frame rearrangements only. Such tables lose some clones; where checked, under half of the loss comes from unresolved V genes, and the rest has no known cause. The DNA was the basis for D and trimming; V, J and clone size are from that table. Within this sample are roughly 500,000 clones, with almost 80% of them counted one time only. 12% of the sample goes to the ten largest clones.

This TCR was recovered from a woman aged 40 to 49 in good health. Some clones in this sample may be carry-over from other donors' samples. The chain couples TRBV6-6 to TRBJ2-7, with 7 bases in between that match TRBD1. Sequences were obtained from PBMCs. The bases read TGTGCCAGCAGTTACACTAGGGACAGACCCGGTTACGAGCAGTACTTC. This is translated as CASSYTRDRPGYEQYF.